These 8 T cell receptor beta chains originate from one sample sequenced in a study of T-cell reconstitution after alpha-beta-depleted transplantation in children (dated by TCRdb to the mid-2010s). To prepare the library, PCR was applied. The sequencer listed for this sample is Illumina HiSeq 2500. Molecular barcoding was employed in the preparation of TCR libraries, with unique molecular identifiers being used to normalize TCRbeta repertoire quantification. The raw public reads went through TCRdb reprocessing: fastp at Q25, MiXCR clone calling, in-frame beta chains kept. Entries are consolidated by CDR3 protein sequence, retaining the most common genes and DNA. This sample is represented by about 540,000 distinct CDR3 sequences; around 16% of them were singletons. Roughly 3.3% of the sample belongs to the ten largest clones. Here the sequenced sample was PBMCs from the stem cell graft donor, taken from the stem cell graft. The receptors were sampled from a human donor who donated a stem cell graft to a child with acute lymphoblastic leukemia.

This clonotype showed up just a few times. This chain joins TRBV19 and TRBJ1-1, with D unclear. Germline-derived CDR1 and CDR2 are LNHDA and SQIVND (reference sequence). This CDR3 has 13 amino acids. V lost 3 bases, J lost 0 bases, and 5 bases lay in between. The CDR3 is CASSIVLNTEAFF. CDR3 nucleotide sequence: TGTGCCAGTAGTATTGTACTGAACACTGAAGCTTTCTTT.

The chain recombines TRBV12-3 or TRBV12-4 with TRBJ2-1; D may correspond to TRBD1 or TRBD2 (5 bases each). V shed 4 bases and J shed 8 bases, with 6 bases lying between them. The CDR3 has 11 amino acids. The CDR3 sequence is CASSWDHEQFF. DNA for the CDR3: TGTGCCAGCAGTTGGGACCATGAGCAGTTCTTC.

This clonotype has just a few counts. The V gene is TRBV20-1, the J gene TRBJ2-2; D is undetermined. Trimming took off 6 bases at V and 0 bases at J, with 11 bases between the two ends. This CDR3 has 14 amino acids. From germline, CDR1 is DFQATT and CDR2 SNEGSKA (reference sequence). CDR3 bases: TGCAGTGCCCAGTCGAATTCGAACACCGGGGAGCTGTTTTTT. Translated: CSAQSNSNTGELFF.

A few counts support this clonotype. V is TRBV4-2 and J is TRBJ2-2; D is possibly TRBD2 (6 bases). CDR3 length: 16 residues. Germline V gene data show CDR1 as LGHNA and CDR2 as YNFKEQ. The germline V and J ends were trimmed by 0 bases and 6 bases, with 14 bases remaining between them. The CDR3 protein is CASSQDSGREAGELFF. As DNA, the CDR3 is TGTGCCAGCAGCCAAGATTCGGGCAGGGAGGCCGGGGAGCTGTTTTTT.

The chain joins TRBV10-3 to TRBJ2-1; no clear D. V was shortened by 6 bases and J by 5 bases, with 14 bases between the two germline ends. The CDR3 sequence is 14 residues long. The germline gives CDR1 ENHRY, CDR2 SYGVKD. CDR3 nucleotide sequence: TGTGCCATCAGATATGATCCGCGGAACAATGAGCAGTTCTTC. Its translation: CAIRYDPRNNEQFF.

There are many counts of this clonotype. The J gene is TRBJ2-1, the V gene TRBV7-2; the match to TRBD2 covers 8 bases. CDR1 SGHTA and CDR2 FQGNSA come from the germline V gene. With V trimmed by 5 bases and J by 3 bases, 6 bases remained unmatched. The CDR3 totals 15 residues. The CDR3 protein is CASSLSGSHYNEQFF. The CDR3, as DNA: TGTGCCAGCAGCCTCAGCGGGAGTCACTACAATGAGCAGTTCTTC.

The CDR3 coding sequence is TGTGCCAGCAGCTTATGGTCTAGCCTTACCTACAATGAGCAGTTCTTC. Its protein is CASSLWSSLTYNEQFF. The J gene is TRBJ2-1, the V gene TRBV7-3; maybe TRBD2 (5 bases). V was pared by 2 bases and J by 2 bases, with 13 bases between. CDR1 is SGHTA, CDR2 FQGTGA, per germline. The CDR3 length is 16 residues.

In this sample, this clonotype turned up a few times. The DNA of the CDR3 is TGTGCCAGCAGCCCCGACCTGGCGAGCTCCTACAATGAGCAGTTCTTC. This translates into CASSPDLASSYNEQFF. The chain carries TRBV7-3 and TRBJ2-1; D not resolved. The germline V gene encodes CDR1 SGHTA and CDR2 FQGTGA. The CDR3 covers 16 residues. V dropped 5 bases and J dropped 0 bases, with 14 bases sitting between them.